Below are 10 T cell receptor beta chains sequenced from a single sample in a study of cytomegalovirus exposure and HLA in healthy donors. The primer mix had 60 Vbeta and 13 Jbeta primers. TCRdb's table, derived via immunoSEQ multiplex PCR, lists solely in-frame clones and lacks some. The sample includes about 120,000 clones, more than 65% of them seen just once. The specimen was PBMCs. All receptors come from a man between 18 and 35 years old in good health and CMV-seropositive.

The genes are TRBV4-1 and TRBJ1-1; D gene ambiguous. The CDR3 has 12 amino acids. The V and J ends lost 1 base and 6 bases respectively, with 6 bases between them. The germline gives CDR1 MGHRA, CDR2 YSYEKL. CDR3 protein: CASSQGRAEAFF. CDR3 nucleotides: TGCGCCAGCAGCCAAGGTCGGGCTGAAGCTTTCTTT.

The chain is built from TRBV30 and TRBJ2-3; the D gene is possibly TRBD2 (6 bases). CDR3 length: 17 residues. The germline CDR1 and CDR2 sequences are GTSNPN and SVGIG (reference sequence). V was shortened by 3 bases and J by 3 bases, with 22 bases between the two germline ends. The CDR3 reads CAWSPILASGGTDTQYF. The CDR3 bases are TGTGCCTGGAGCCCAATCCTAGCAAGCGGAGGGACAGATACGCAGTATTTT.

The chain couples TRBV27 to TRBJ2-5; 9 bases are shared with TRBD1. Germline V lookup: CDR1 MNHEY, CDR2 SMNVEV (reference sequence). V lost 6 bases and J lost 2; bases outside the gene matches: 7. The CDR3 runs to 15 residues. In nucleotides, the CDR3 is TGTGCCAGCAGCCTTACAGGGGGCCGACAAGAGACCCAGTACTTC. It encodes CASSLTGGRQETQYF.

This clone was detected only once. CDR3 protein: CASSTTGGANGYTF. The CDR3 region has the DNA TGTGCCAGCAGTACGACAGGGGGCGCGAATGGCTACACCTTC. This chain links TRBV27 with TRBJ1-2; 10 bases agree with TRBD1. Germline V CDR1 and CDR2: MNHEY, SMNVEV (reference sequence). Trimming took 5 bases from V and 6 from J; bases not matched to a gene: 6. The CDR3 loop spans 14 amino acids.

V is TRBV7-9 and J is TRBJ2-7, with 7 bases that match TRBD1. V was clipped by 6 bases and J by 3 bases; unmatched bases: 2. CDR1 and CDR2 (germline): SEHNR, FQNEAQ (reference sequence). CDR3 length: 12 amino acids. The CDR3 reads CASRAGGYEQYF. The CDR3 DNA sequence: TGTGCCAGCAGAGCAGGGGGCTACGAGCAGTACTTC.

The gene calls are TRBV6-5 and TRBJ1-3; D is unresolved. This CDR3 spans 13 amino acids. The germline CDR1 and CDR2 sequences are MNHEY and SVGAGI. V lost 0 bases to trimming and J lost 4 bases, with 4 bases between them. This CDR3 reads CASSYSSGNTIYF. The CDR3 DNA is TGTGCCAGCAGTTACTCGTCGGGAAACACCATATATTTT.

The V call is TRBV6-1, the J call TRBJ2-7; TRBD1 might be the D (5 bases). Germline CDR1 MNHNS, CDR2 SASEGT. Trimming took 6 bases from V and 3 from J, leaving 9 bases between them. This CDR3 region has 12 residues. Here the CDR3 reads CASRPDIYEQYF. The CDR3 coding sequence is TGTGCCAGCAGACCGGACATCTACGAGCAGTACTTC.

V gene TRBV19 combines with J gene TRBJ1-3; D is ambiguous. Trimming stripped 9 bases from V and 1 base from J, with 13 bases between. Germline assignment: CDR1 LNHDA and CDR2 SQIVND (reference sequence). The CDR3 covers 14 residues. The CDR3 DNA follows: TGTGCCAGCCACCCGGTTGGTTCTGGAAACACCATATATTTT. This gives the protein CASHPVGSGNTIYF.

The genes are TRBV6-5 and TRBJ1-2, with D unclear. The CDR3 length is 13 residues. Trimming cost V 2 bases and J 2 bases, with 6 bases left between them. The germline CDR1 and CDR2 sequences are MNHEY and SVGAGI. CDR3 loop: CASSYGTNYGYTF. CDR3 coding DNA: TGTGCCAGCAGTTACGGCACGAACTATGGCTACACCTTC.

The J gene is TRBJ1-5, the V gene TRBV4-1; TRBD1 matches at 10 bases. The CDR3 consists of 15 residues. V trimming: 6 bases; J trimming: 5 bases; junction bases outside the gene matches: 7. Germline V gene sequence: CDR1 MGHRA, CDR2 YSYEKL. The CDR3 coding sequence is TGCGCCAGCAGTCGAGGACAGGGGGAAGATCAGCCCCAGCATTTT. This gives the protein CASSRGQGEDQPQHF.